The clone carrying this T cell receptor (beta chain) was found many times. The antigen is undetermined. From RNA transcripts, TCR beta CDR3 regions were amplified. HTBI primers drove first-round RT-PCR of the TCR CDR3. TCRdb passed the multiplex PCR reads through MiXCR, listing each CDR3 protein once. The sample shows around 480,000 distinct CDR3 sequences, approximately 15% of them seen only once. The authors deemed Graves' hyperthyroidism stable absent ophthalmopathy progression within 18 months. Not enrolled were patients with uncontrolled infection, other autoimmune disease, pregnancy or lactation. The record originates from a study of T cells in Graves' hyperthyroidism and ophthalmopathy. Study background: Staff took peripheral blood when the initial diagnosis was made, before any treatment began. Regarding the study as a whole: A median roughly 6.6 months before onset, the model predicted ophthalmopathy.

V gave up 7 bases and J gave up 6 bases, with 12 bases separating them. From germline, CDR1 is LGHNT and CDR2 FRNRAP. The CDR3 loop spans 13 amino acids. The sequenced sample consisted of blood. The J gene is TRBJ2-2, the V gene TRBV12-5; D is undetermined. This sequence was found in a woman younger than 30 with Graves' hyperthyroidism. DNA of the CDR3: TGTGCTAGTGCCCCCGGAGCATCCGGGGAGCTGTTTTTT. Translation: CASAPGASGELFF. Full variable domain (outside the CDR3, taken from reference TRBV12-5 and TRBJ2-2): DARVTQTPRHKVTEMGQEVTMRCQPILGHNTVFWYRQTMMQGLELLAYFRNRAPLDDSGMPKDRFSAEMPDATLATLKIQPSEPRDSAVYFCASAPGASGELFFGEGSRLTVL.